The clone carrying this T cell receptor beta chain was recorded once. Antigen: not known. The CDR3 runs to 13 residues. The V end lost 8 bases, the J end lost 5 bases, and 12 bases lay between the germline ends. CDR1 and CDR2 from the germline V gene are SGHTA and FQGNSA. The sample is drawn from a study of CD8+ T cells in alopecia areata. Points from the study as a whole: Treatment with tofacitinib significantly lowered scalp clonality and reduced expanded CD8+ clones among the top 100.

Treatment specified: oral pan-JAK inhibitor, 5-10 mg twice daily. Extracted from the samples, RNA was reverse transcribed into cDNA to serve as the sequencing template. Profiled with immunoSEQ multiplex PCR; TCRdb holds only in-frame clones, not every one. This table holds 150,000 to 200,000 clones, roughly 65% found once. This chain connects TRBV7-2 to TRBJ1-4, with a tentative D call TRBD1 (6 bases). Sample: CD4+ T cells sorted from blood, taken at week 4, from a patient treated with tofacitinib. This TCR was recovered from a human donor with alopecia areata. The CDR3 sequence: CASRRTVNEKLFF. In nucleotides, the CDR3 is TGTGCCAGCCGCCGGACAGTAAATGAAAAACTGTTTTTT.